This T cell receptor (beta chain) was sequenced in a study of blood T cell repertoires in COVID-19. The CDR3 sequence is 15 residues long. The V segment lost 3 bases and the J segment 2 bases; nucleotides outside the gene matches: 7. Germline V gene data show CDR1 as SGDLS and CDR2 as YYNGEE. Profiling relied on immunoSEQ multiplex PCR, and the TCRdb table lists in-frame clones only, not all of them. The table has around 340,000 clones, roughly 90% seen once. The receptor was derived from a woman aged 55-69 years with COVID-19, enrolled during active disease. This rearrangement joins TRBV9 to TRBJ2-5; TRBD2 agrees at 7 bases. Sequencing was carried out using peripheral blood. The CDR3 DNA is TGTGCCAGCAGCGCCACGGGACTACCACAAGAGACCCAGTACTTC. Protein: CASSATGLPQETQYF.